The source of this T cell receptor (beta chain) is a study of control samples from healthy donors and cancer patients. Clones were sequenced by immunoSEQ multiplex PCR, and TCRdb holds only the in-frame ones, with some missing. The repertoire consists of approximately 170,000 clones, with 92% occurring once and the leading ten covering 0.68%. CDR1 is SEHNR, CDR2 FQNEAQ, per germline (reference sequence). V was clipped by 2 bases and J by 1 base, with 5 bases between them. The CDR3 is made up of 14 amino acids. As for this clone: Other DNA sequences in this specimen translate into the identical CDR3.

The chain recombines TRBV7-9 with TRBJ2-2; no firm D call. This TCR derives from a woman in her twenties or thirties in good health. The material sequenced was blood. The CDR3 region has the DNA TGTGCCAGCAGCTTATTCGGGAACACCGGGGAGCTGTTTTTT. Translation: CASSLFGNTGELFF.